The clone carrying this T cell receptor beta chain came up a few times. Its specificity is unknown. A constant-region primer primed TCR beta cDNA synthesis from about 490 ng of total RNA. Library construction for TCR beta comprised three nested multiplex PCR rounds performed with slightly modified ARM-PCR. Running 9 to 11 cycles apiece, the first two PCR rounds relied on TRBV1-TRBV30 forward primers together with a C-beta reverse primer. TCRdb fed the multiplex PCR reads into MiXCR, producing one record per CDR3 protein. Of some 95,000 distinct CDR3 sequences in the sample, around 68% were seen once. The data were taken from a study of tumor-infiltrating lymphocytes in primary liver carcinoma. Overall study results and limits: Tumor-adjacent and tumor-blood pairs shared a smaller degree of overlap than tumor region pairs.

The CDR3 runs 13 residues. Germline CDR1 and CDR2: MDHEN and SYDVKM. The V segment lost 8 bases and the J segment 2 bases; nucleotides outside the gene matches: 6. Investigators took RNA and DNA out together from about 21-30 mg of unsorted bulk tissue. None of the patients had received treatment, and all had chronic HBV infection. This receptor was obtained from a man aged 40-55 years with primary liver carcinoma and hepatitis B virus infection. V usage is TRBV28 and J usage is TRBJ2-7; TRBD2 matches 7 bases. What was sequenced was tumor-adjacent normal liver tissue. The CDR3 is CASGGGGTYEQYF. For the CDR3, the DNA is TGTGCCAGCGGCGGGGGAGGGACCTACGAGCAGTACTTC.